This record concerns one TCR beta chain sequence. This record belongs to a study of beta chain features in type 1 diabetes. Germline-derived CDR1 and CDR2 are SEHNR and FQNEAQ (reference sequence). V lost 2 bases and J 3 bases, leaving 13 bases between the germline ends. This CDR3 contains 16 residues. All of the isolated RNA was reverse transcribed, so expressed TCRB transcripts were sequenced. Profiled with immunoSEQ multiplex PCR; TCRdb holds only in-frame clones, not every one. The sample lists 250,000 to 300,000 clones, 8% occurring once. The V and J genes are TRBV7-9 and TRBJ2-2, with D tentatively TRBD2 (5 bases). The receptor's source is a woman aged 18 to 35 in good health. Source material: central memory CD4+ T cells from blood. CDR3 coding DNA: TGTGCCAGCAGCTTATCCCGGGGAGAGGACACCGGGGAGCTGTTTTTT. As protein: CASSLSRGEDTGELFF.